These 3 T cell receptor beta chains were all obtained from the same sample, sequenced in a study of human T cells and chemical hapten exposure. Time point of the sample: patch test 3, about 24 weeks after DPC sensitization. Treatment indicated: therapeutic diphenylcyclopropenone sensitization with weekly scalp DPC. TCRdb re-called the RACE reads through MiXCR, storing one row per CDR3 protein. The data hold 150,000 to 200,000 distinct CDR3 sequences, with around a quarter observed a single time. The sample consisted of whole blood, taken in connection with sensitization to the hapten diphenylcyclopropenone (DPC). The receptors were gathered from a middle-aged woman with alopecia areata. Some clones in this sample may be carry-over from other donors' samples.

This clonotype was picked up many times. The rearrangement joins TRBV7-2 to TRBJ2-7, with D unclear. Looked up from germline, CDR1 is SGHTA and CDR2 is FQGNSA. The CDR3 length is 15 residues. The germline V and J ends were trimmed by 2 bases and 2 bases, with 13 bases remaining between them. The chain's CDR3 is CASSLTGFSTYEQYF. The CDR3, as DNA: TGTGCCAGCAGCTTAACCGGATTTTCGACCTACGAGCAGTACTTC.

This clonotype was seen at least ten times. The chain recombines TRBV7-6 with TRBJ2-7, with TRBD2 matching 13 bases. V shed 5 bases and J 2 bases; nucleotides not matched to a gene: 3. The length of the CDR3 is 15 residues. Germline CDR1 is SGHVS and CDR2 is FNYEAQ. CDR3 bases: TGTGCCAGCAGCGAGACTAGCGGGGGGCCCTACGAGCAGTACTTC. Translated, it gives CASSETSGGPYEQYF.

This clonotype was seen only a few times. V usage is TRBV4-3 and J usage is TRBJ1-5; weak D call: TRBD1 (5 bases). This CDR3 has 16 amino acids. V lost 0 bases, J lost 0 bases, and 9 bases lay in between. In germline, CDR1 is LGHNA, CDR2 YSLEER. The CDR3 reads CASSQEKGNSNQPQHF. The CDR3 coding sequence is TGCGCCAGCAGCCAAGAAAAGGGGAATAGCAATCAGCCCCAGCATTTT.